What follows describes a single T cell receptor (beta chain). Other DNA sequences in this specimen translate into the identical CDR3. Original processing notes: Nucleated cell counts were estimated from reference gene primer amplification. Clones were sequenced by immunoSEQ multiplex PCR, and TCRdb holds only the in-frame ones, with some missing. That table supplies the V and J calls and clone size; D and trimming were determined from the DNA. The table has about 140,000 clones, about 80% seen once; the top ten hold under 9.5%. This specimen comes from a study of blood T cell repertoires in COVID-19. As for the study in general: Samples representing acute and convalescent COVID-19 were sourced from the United States, Italy and Spain. The cDNA or gDNA used as material had been derived from T cells, B-cell-depleted T cells, or PBMCs.

Germline assignment: CDR1 SGHRS and CDR2 YFSETQ. The V gene end was trimmed by 3 bases and the J gene end by 5 bases; junction bases not matched to a gene: 4. The CDR3 totals 13 residues. Sequencing was done on a sample of peripheral blood. This TCR came from a human donor in a cohort sampled during active COVID-19. This chain uses TRBV5-1 with TRBJ2-5, with 7 bases that match TRBD2. The chain's CDR3 is CASSSGGRETQYF. The CDR3 DNA sequence: TGCGCCAGCAGCTCGGGGGGTAGGGAGACCCAGTACTTC.